The following is a T cell receptor (beta chain) sequence with its context. Germline V gene lookup returns CDR1 SGHRS and CDR2 YFSETQ. This CDR3 region has 16 residues. The V and J ends lost 4 bases and 5 bases respectively, with 21 bases between them. The study ran the assay at deep level. In the study's own analysis: ImmunoSEQ only sent back junction sequences with no quality scores, so filtering was done differently. Assay: immunoSEQ multiplex PCR; the TCRdb copy retains only in-frame clones and omits some. That table gives V, J and clone size, and the DNA gave D and trimming. The data show about 340,000 clones, around 67% seen once. This record comes from a study of shared clonotypes between healthy human individuals.

Sequencing used memory CD4+ T cells sorted from blood. Subset given: CD45RA-negative fraction. The chain carries TRBV5-1 and TRBJ1-2; no clear D. The TCR sequence derives from a man under 40 in good health. The CDR3 spells CASSPGQPRLRYGYTF. The CDR3 nucleotides are TGCGCCAGCAGCCCCGGCCAGCCCCGGCTCCGTTATGGCTACACCTTC.